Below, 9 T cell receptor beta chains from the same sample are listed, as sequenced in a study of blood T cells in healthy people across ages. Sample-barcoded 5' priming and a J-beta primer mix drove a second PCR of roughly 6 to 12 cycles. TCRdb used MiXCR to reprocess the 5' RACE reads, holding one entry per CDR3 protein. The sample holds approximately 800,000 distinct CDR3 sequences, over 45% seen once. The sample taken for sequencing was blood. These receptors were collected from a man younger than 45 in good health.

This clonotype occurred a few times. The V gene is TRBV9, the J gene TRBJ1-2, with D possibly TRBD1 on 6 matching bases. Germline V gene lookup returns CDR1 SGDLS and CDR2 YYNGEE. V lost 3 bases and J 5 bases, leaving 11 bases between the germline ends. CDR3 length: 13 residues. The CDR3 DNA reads TGTGCCAGCAGCGGACAGGCGATATATGGCTACACCTTC. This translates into CASSGQAIYGYTF.

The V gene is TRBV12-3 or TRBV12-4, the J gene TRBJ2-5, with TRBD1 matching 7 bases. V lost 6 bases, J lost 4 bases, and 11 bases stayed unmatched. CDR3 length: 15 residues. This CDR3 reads CASSLFGQVGETQYF. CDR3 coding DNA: TGTGCCAGCAGCCTATTCGGACAGGTTGGAGAGACCCAGTACTTC.

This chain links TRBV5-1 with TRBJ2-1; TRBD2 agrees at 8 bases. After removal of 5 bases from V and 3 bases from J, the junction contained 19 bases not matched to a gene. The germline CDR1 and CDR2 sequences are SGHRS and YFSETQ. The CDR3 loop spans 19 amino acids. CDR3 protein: CASSPGPSRLAGNYNEQFF. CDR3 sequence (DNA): TGCGCCAGCAGTCCGGGCCCCTCCAGGCTAGCGGGTAACTACAATGAGCAGTTCTTC. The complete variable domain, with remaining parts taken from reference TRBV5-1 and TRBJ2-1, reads KAGVTQTPRYLIKTRGQQVTLSCSPISGHRSVSWYQQTPGQGLQFLFEYFSETQRNKGNFPGRFSGRQFSNSRSEMNVSTLELGDSALYLCASSPGPSRLAGNYNEQFFGPGTRLTVL.

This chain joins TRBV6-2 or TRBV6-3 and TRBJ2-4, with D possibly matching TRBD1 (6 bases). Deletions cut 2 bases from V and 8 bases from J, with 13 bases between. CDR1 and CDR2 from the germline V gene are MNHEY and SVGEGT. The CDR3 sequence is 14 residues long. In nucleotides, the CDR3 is TGTGCCAGCAGTTACAGTGCAGGGGCAGACATTCAGTACTTC. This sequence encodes CASSYSAGADIQYF.

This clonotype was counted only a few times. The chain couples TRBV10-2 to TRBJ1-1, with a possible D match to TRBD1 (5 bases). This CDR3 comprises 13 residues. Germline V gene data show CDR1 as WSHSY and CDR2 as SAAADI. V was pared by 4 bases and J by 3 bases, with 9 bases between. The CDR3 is CASSAGGYTEAFF. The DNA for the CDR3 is TGCGCCAGCAGTGCGGGGGGGTACACTGAAGCTTTCTTT.

DNA for the CDR3: TGTGCCAGCAGTTTACCCACCTCGACAGTTGACACTGAAGCTTTCTTT. Translating it yields CASSLPTSTVDTEAFF. The chain carries TRBV28 and TRBJ1-1; D possibly corresponds to TRBD1 (5 bases). This CDR3 comprises 16 residues. V gave up 2 bases and J gave up 3 bases, with 16 bases separating them. Germline CDR1 reads MDHEN; CDR2 reads SYDVKM.

CDR3 loop: CASRTSGSRNNEQFF. In nucleotides, the CDR3 is TGTGCCAGCAGGACTAGTGGGAGTCGGAACAATGAGCAGTTCTTC. The chain links TRBV28 to TRBJ2-1; maybe TRBD2 (6 bases). Germline V gene lookup returns CDR1 MDHEN and CDR2 SYDVKM. The CDR3 is made up of 15 amino acids. The germline V and J ends were trimmed by 6 bases and 5 bases, with 17 bases remaining between them. Full variable domain (rest looked up from reference TRBV28 and TRBJ2-1): DVKVTQSSRYLVKRTGEKVFLECVQDMDHENMFWYRQDPGLGLRLIYFSYDVKMKEKGDIPEGYSVSREKKERFSLILESASTNQTSMYLCASRTSGSRNNEQFFGPGTRLTVL.

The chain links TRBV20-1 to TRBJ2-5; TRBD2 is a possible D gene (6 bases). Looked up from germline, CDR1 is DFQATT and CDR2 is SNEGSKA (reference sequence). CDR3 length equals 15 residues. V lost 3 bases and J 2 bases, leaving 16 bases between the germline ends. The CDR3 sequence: CSARSGEVWQETQYF. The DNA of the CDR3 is TGCAGTGCTAGGTCCGGGGAGGTTTGGCAAGAGACCCAGTACTTC.

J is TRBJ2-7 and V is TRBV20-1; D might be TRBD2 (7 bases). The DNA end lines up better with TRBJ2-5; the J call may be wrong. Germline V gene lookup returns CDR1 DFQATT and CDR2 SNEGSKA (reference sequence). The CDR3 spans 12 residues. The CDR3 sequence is CSGGGRAETQYF. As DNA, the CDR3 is TGCAGTGGGGGGGGCAGGGCAGAGACCCAGTACTTC.